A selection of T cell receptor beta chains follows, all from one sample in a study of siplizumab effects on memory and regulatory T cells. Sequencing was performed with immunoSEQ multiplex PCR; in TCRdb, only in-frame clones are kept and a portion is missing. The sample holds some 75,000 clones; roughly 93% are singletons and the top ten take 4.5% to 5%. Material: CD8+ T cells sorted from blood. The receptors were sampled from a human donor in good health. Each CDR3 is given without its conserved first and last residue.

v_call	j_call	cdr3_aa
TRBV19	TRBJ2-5	ASSIVPTSETQY
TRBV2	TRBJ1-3	ASSEAPPRGTIY
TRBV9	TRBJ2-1	ASSAAPTGRTI
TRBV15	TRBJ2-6	ATSSDRAGANVLT
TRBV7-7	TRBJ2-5	ASSMEGEETQY
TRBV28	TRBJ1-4	ASSVTGTGSEKLF
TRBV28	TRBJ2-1	ASNSGPLADRF
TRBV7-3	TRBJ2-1	ASSEQGSNEQF
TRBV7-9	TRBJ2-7	ASSLKGAYEQY
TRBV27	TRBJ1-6	ASSLGNSPLH
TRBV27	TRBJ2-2	ASSLVNTGELF
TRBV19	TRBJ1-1	ASSMGTGPGTEAF
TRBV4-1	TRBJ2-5	ASSQGVDFY
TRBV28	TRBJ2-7	ASSFSFGYRGTSEQY
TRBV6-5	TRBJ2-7	ASRSGGAHEQY
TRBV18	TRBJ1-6	ASSLDRVLTPLH
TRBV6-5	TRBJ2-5	ASSGTSGEETQY
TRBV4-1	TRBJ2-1	ASSQQDRGHDEQF
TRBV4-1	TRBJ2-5	ASTLNAGGQETQY
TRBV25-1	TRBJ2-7	ASASQEGVTYEQY
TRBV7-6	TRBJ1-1	ASTLSQGTEAF
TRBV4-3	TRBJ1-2	ASSQDRGLGYGYT
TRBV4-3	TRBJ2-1	ASSQDALRGGAYNEQF
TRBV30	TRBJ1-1	AWEGLGTNTEAF
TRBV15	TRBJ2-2	ATSRVGVNTGELF
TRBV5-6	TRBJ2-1	ASSLGRLGPVEQF
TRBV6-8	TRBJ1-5	ASCREGYISNQPQH
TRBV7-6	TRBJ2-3	ASSSYERGDTDTQY
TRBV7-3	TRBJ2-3	ASSSHLAGGTDTQY
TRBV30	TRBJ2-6	AWTVLGAGANVLT
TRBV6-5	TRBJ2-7	ASSTPGQGLYEQY
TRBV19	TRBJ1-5	ASSPMDRDRRPQH
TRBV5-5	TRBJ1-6	ASSPAFGVGSPLH
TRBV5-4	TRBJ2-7	ASSPPTGISSYEQY
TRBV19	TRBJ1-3	ASSAGIAGNTIY
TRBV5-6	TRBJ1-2	ASSLVADGYT
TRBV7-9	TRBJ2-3	ASSSKTSGASTDTQY
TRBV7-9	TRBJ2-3	ASSTSTGLTDTQY
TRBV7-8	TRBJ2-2	ASSLADSYTGELF
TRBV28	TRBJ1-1	ASSRDHFEAF
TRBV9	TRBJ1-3	ASSPGQNSGNTIY
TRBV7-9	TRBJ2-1	ASSPQGNEQF
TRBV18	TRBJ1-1	ASSPIWDVNTEAF
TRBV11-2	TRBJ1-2	ASSLDIGYGYT
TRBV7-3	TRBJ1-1	ASSPLTGNTEAF
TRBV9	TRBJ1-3	ASSDPGGSSGNTIY
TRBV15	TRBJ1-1	ATSRVSPGEAF
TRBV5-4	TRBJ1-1	ASSVDGGTEAF
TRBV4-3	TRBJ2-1	ASSQDASGGNEQF
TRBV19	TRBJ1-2	ASSSGTPANYGYT